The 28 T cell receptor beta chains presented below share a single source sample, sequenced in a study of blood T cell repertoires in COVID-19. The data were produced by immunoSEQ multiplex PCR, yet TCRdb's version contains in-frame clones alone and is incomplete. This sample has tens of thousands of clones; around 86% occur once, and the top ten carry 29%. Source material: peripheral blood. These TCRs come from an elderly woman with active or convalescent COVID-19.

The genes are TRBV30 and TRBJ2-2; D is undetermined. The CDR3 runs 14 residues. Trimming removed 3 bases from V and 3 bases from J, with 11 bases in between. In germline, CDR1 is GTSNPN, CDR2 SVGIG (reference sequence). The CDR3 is CAWSTTRYTGELFF. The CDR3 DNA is TGTGCCTGGAGCACGACTCGATACACCGGGGAGCTGTTTTTT. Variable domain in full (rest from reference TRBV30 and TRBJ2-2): SQTIHQWPATLVQPVGSPLSLECTVEGTSNPNLYWYRQAAGRGLQLLFYSVGIGQISSEVPQNLSASRPQDRQFILSSKKLLLSDSGFYLCAWSTTRYTGELFFGEGSRLTVL.

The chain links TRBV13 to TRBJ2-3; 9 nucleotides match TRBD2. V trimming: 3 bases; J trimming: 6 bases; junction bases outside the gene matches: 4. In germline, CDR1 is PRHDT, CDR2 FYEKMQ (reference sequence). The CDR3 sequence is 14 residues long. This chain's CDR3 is CASSFSAGGDTQYF. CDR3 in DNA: TGTGCCAGCAGCTTCTCAGCGGGGGGTGATACGCAGTATTTT. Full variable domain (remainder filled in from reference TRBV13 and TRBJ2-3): AAGVIQSPRHLIKEKRETATLKCYPIPRHDTVYWYQQGPGQDPQFLISFYEKMQSDKGSIPDRFSAQQFSDYHSELNMSSLELGDSALYFCASSFSAGGDTQYFGPGTRLTVL.

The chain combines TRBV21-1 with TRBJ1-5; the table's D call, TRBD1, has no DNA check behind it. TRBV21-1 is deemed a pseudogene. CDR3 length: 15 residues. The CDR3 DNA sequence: TGTGCCAGCAGCGTCCATAACAGGGGGCTGGAGCCCCAGCATTTT. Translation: CASSVHNRGLEPQHF.

In nucleotides, the CDR3 is TGCGCCAGCAGCCAAGTCCCGGGGGGCTGGGGGGAAGCTTTCTTT. It is translated as CASSQVPGGWGEAFF. The J gene is TRBJ1-1, the V gene TRBV4-1, with a tentative D call TRBD1 (6 bases). Germline V lookup: CDR1 MGHRA, CDR2 YSYEKL. The CDR3 has 15 residues. Between the trimmed V and J ends, which lost 1 base and 8 bases, there was a span of 17 bases.

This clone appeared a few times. The CDR3 region has the DNA TGTGCCAGTAGTATCGGGGGAGTTTCACCCCTCCACTTT. Translated: CASSIGGVSPLHF. The rearrangement joins TRBV19 to TRBJ1-6; TRBD1 might be the D (5 bases). The V end lost 3 bases, the J end lost 9 bases, and 9 bases lay between the germline ends. This CDR3 contains 13 residues. The germline CDR1 and CDR2 sequences are LNHDA and SQIVND (reference sequence).

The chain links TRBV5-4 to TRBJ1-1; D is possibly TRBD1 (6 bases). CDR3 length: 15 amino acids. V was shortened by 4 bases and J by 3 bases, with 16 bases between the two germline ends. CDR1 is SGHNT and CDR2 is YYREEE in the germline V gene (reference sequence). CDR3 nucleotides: TGTGCCAGCAGCGACGCGCAGGGGCGATACACTGAAGCTTTCTTT. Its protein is CASSDAQGRYTEAFF.

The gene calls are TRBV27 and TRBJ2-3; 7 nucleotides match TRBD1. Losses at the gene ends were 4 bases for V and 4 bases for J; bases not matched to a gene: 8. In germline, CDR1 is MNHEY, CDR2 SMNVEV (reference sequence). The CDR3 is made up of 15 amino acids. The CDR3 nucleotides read TGTGCCAGCAGTTCCGACAGGGTTGGGGCAGATACGCAGTATTTT. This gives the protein CASSSDRVGADTQYF.

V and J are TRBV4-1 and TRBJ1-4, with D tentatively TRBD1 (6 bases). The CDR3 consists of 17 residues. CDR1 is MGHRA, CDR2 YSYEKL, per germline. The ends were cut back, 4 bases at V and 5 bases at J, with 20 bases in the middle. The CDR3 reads CASSPGVRGGGNEKLFF. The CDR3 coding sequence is TGCGCCAGCAGCCCCGGGGTTCGCGGGGGCGGGAATGAAAAACTGTTTTTT.

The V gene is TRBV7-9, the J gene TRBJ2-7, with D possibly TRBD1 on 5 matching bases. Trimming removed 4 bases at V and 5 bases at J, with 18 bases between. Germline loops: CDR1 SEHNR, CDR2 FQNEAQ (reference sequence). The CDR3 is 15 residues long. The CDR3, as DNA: TGTGCCAGCAGCTCGACAACAGGTTGGGCCGACGAGCAGTACTTC. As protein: CASSSTTGWADEQYF. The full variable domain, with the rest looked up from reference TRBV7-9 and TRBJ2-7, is DTGVSQNPRHKITKRGQNVTFRCDPISEHNRLYWYRQTLGQGPEFLTYFQNEAQLEKSRLLSDRFSAERPKGSFSTLEIQRTEQGDSAMYLCASSSTTGWADEQYFGPGTRLTVT.

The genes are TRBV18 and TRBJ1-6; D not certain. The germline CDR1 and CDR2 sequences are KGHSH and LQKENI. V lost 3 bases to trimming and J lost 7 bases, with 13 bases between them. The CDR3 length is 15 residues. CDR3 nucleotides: TGTGCCAGCTCACCGAAAGAGTCTTTAAATTCACCCCTCCACTTT. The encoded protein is CASSPKESLNSPLHF.

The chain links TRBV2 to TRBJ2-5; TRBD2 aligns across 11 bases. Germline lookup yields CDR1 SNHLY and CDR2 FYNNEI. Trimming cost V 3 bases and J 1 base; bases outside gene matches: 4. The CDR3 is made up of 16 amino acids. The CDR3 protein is CASSDSGTSGQETQYF. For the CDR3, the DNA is TGTGCCAGCAGTGACTCCGGGACTAGCGGCCAAGAGACCCAGTACTTC.

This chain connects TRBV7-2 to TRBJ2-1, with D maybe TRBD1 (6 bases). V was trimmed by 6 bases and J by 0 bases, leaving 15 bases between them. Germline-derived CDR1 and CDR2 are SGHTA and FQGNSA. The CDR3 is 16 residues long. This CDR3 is CASRGFTGSSYNEQFF. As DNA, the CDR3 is TGTGCCAGCAGGGGGTTCACAGGGAGCTCCTACAATGAGCAGTTCTTC.

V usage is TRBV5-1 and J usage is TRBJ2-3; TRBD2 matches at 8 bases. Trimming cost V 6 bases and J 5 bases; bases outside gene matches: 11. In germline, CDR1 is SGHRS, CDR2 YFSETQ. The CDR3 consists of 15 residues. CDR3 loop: CASMARGGSGDTQYF. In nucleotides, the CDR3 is TGCGCCAGCATGGCTCGGGGGGGCTCAGGAGATACGCAGTATTTT.

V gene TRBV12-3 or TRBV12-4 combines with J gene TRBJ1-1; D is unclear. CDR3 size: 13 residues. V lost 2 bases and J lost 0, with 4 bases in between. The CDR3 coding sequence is TGTGCCAGCAGTTTACGAGTGAACACTGAAGCTTTCTTT. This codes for CASSLRVNTEAFF.

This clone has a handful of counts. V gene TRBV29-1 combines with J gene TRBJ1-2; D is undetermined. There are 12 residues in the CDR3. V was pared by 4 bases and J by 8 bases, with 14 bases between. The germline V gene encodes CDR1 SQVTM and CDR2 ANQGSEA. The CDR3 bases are TGCAGCGTTGTGCCCAGGTCAGGAGGCTACACCTTC. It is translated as CSVVPRSGGYTF.

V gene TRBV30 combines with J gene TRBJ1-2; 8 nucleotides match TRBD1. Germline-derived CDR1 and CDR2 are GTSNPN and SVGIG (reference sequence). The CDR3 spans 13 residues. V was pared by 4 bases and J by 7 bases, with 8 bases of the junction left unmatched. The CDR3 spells CAWMTAGGLGYTF. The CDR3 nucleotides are TGTGCCTGGATGACGGCAGGGGGCCTTGGCTACACCTTC.

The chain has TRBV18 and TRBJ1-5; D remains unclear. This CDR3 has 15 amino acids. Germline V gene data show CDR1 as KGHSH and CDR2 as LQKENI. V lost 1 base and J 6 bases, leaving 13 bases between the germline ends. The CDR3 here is CASSPQDSLGQPQHF. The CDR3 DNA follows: TGTGCCAGCTCACCACAGGACTCTTTGGGTCAGCCCCAGCATTTT.

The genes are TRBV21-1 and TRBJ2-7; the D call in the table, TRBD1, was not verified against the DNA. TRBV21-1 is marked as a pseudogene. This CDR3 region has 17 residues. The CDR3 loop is CASSKTSKDRDSHEQYF. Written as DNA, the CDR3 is TGTGCCAGCAGCAAAACCTCCAAGGACAGGGATTCCCACGAGCAGTACTTC.

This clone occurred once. CDR3 in amino acids: CASSNPVGCRTMNEKLFF. The CDR3 nucleotides are TGTGCCAGCAGCAATCCGGTGGGGTGTCGGACTATGAATGAAAAACTGTTTTTT. The V call is TRBV21-1, the J call TRBJ1-4. TRBV21-1 is a documented pseudogene. This CDR3 contains 18 residues.

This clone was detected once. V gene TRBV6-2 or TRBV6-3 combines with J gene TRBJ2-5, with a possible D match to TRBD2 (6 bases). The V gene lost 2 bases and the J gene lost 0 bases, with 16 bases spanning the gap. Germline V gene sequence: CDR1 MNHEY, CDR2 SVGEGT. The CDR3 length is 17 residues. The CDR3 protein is CASSYNTLAWYQETQYF. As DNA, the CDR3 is TGTGCCAGCAGTTACAATACGCTAGCGTGGTACCAAGAGACCCAGTACTTC.

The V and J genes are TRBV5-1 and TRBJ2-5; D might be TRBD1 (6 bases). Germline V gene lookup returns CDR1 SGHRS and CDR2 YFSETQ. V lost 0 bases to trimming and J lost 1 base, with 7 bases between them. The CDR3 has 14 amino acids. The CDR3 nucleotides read TGCGCCAGCAGCTTGGGGACAGCCCAAGAGACCCAGTACTTC. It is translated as CASSLGTAQETQYF.

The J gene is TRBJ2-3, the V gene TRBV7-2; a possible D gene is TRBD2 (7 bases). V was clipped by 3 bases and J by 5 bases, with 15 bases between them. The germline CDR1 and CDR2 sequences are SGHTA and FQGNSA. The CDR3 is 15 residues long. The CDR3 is CASSFLGGAGDTQYF. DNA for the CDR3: TGTGCCAGCAGCTTTCTTGGGGGGGCTGGAGATACGCAGTATTTT.

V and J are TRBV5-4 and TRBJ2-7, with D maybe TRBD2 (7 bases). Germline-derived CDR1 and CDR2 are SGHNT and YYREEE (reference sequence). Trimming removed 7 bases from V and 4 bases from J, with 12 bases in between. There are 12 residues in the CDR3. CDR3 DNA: TGTGCCAGCCGAGCGGGGACATACGAGCAGTACTTC. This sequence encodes CASRAGTYEQYF.

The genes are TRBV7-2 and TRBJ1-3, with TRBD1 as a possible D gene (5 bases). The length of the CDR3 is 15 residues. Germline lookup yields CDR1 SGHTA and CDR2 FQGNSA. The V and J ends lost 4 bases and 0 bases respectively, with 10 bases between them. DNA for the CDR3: TGTGCCAGCAGCTCACAGGCTCGCTCTGGAAACACCATATATTTT. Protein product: CASSSQARSGNTIYF.

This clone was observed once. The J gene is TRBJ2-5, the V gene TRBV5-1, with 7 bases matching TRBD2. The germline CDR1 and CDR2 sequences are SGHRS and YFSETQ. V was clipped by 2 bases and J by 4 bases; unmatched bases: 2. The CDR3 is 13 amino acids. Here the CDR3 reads CASSFWGGETQYF. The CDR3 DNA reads TGCGCCAGCAGCTTCTGGGGGGGAGAGACCCAGTACTTC.

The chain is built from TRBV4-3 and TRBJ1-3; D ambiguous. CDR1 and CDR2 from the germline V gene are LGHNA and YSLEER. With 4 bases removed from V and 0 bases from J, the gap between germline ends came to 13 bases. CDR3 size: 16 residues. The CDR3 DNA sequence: TGCGCCAGCAGCCGGGAGTGGGGTGGCTCTGGAAACACCATATATTTT. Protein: CASSREWGGSGNTIYF.

CDR3 residues: CASRRHTNEKLFF. DNA for the CDR3: TGTGCCAGCAGGAGGCATACTAATGAAAAACTGTTTTTT. The chain has TRBV28 and TRBJ1-4, with D hard to call. The CDR3 runs to 13 residues. Trimming left V 6 bases short and J 2 bases short, with 7 bases between. Germline CDR1 is MDHEN and CDR2 is SYDVKM.

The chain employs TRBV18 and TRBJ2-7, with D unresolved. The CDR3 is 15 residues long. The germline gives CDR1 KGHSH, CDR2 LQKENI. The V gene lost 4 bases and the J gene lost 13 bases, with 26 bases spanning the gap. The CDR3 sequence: CASSLGPGSSMKVYF. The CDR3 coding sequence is TGTGCCAGCTCACTTGGTCCCGGGTCGAGCATGAAAGTTTACTTC. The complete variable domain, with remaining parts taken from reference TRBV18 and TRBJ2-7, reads NAGVMQNPRHLVRRRGQEARLRCSPMKGHSHVYWYRQLPEEGLKFMVYLQKENIIDESGMPKERFSAEFPKEGPSILRIQQVVRGDSAAYFCASSLGPGSSMKVYFGPGTRLTVT.